The TCR beta chain under discussion was sequenced for a study of blood T cell repertoires in COVID-19. Whole-study context: T cells, B-cell-depleted T cells, or PBMCs provided the cDNA or gDNA that served as material.

Source study methods: Scientists estimated how many nucleated cells there were by amplifying reference gene primers. Method: immunoSEQ multiplex PCR; TCRdb's copy keeps in-frame clones and lacks some. V, J and clone size are taken as reported in that table, and D and trimming were inferred from the DNA itself. The top ten hold roughly a third of the sample, which has roughly 4,900 clones, 73% seen once. This receptor was identified in a human donor in a cohort sampled during active COVID-19. What was sequenced was peripheral blood.

CDR3 region: CASLRETQYF. The DNA for the CDR3 is TGTGCCAGCCTCAGGGAGACCCAGTACTTC. The rearrangement joins TRBV2 to TRBJ2-5; D is undetermined. Trimming removed 8 bases at V and 5 bases at J, with 6 bases between. Germline V lookup: CDR1 SNHLY, CDR2 FYNNEI. The CDR3 is made up of 10 amino acids.